What follows are 12 T cell receptor beta chains derived from one specimen sequenced in a study of blood T cells in healthy people across ages. Primers used in a second PCR of roughly 7 to 12 cycles were a sample-barcoded 5' primer and a J-beta primer mix. TCRdb fed the 5' RACE reads into MiXCR, producing one record per CDR3 protein. The profile shows 710,000 or so distinct CDR3 sequences, about 34% of them singletons. Sequencing input: blood. These receptors originate from a woman of 80 years or more in good health.

This clonotype was recorded at least ten times. This sequence joins TRBV3-1 and TRBJ2-7; tentatively, D is TRBD1 (5 bases). V was shortened by 0 bases and J by 6 bases, with 12 bases between the two germline ends. The CDR3 length is 14 residues. Germline V gives CDR1 LGHDT, CDR2 YNNKEL (reference sequence). CDR3 nucleotides: TGTGCCAGCAGCCAAGAGGGTTGGCAGGGCGAGCAGTACTTC. Amino acids: CASSQEGWQGEQYF.

The chain joins TRBV20-1 to TRBJ1-6; D unclear. This CDR3 contains 14 residues. Germline CDR1 reads DFQATT; CDR2 reads SNEGSKA (reference sequence). Trimming stripped 3 bases from V and 7 bases from J, with 13 bases between. CDR3 amino acids: CSARVIGRNSPLHF. The DNA of the CDR3 is TGCAGTGCTAGGGTCATAGGCAGGAATTCACCCCTCCACTTT.

The CDR3 DNA reads as TGCGCCAGCAGCAACGCAGGGGGCGAGGACATTCAGTACTTC. This codes for CASSNAGGEDIQYF. This chain links TRBV5-1 with TRBJ2-5; 8 bases match TRBD1. The end of the DNA fits TRBJ2-4 better, so the J call may be wrong. The CDR3 is 14 residues long. CDR1 and CDR2 (germline): SGHRS, YFSETQ.

This clonotype showed up many times. This chain links TRBV7-2 with TRBJ1-6; 7 nucleotides align to TRBD1. The CDR3 is made up of 15 amino acids. Germline V gene data show CDR1 as SGHTA and CDR2 as FQGNSA. V dropped 4 bases and J dropped 4; count of bases not matched to a gene: 4. CDR3 residues: CASSWGTVYNSPLHF. In DNA form, the CDR3 reads TGTGCCAGCAGCTGGGGGACAGTGTATAATTCACCCCTCCACTTT.

This clonotype was seen at least ten times. J is TRBJ2-1 and V is TRBV5-1; maybe TRBD2 (5 bases). This CDR3 has 15 residues. V was clipped by 3 bases and J by 7 bases, with 17 bases between them. Germline V gene lookup returns CDR1 SGHRS and CDR2 YFSETQ. The CDR3 nucleotides read TGCGCCAGCAGCTCGACTAATGCTCTTGGGAATGAGCAGTTCTTC. Amino acid sequence: CASSSTNALGNEQFF.

This clonotype was observed many times. The chain combines TRBV7-9 with TRBJ1-2; 9 nucleotides line up with TRBD1. The CDR3 is 13 residues long. Germline CDR1 is SEHNR and CDR2 is FQNEAQ (reference sequence). Losses at the gene ends were 5 bases for V and 8 bases for J; bases not matched to a gene: 6. The CDR3 region is CASSRQGVQGYTF. For the CDR3, the DNA is TGTGCCAGCAGCCGACAGGGGGTTCAAGGCTACACCTTC.

This clonotype was counted at least ten times. The chain couples TRBV20-1 to TRBJ2-5; D call uncertain. The CDR3 extends over 16 amino acids. Germline lookup yields CDR1 DFQATT and CDR2 SNEGSKA (reference sequence). Trimming removed 3 bases at V and 0 bases at J, with 17 bases between. DNA of the CDR3: TGCAGTGCTAGCAATTTATTAGAGGAGTACCAAGAGACCCAGTACTTC. This sequence encodes CSASNLLEEYQETQYF.

This clonotype appeared a few times. A clone one base away is much larger, so this may be a read error. This sequence joins TRBV7-2 and TRBJ1-2; a weak D match, TRBD1 (6 bases). V lost 5 bases to trimming and J lost 5 bases, with 18 bases between them. The CDR3 covers 15 residues. Germline values: CDR1 SGHTA, CDR2 FQGNSA. CDR3 in amino acids: CASSEVGNRVYGYTF. DNA of the CDR3: TGTGCCAGCAGCGAAGTAGGGAACAGGGTATATGGCTACACCTTC.

This clonotype was seen more than once but under ten times. A much larger clone lies one base from this, so it may be a read error. V usage is TRBV28 and J usage is TRBJ2-5; no firm D call. CDR3 size: 13 residues. Germline V gives CDR1 MDHEN, CDR2 SYDVKM. Between the trimmed V and J ends, which lost 6 bases and 6 bases, there was a span of 14 bases. CDR3 sequence reads: CASRRNLGQTQYF. The CDR3 DNA reads as TGTGCCAGCAGGCGGAACCTTGGACAGACCCAGTACTTC.

This clonotype has a count of ten or more. This chain links TRBV6-6 with TRBJ2-5; D is unresolved. The ends were cut back, 0 bases at V and 2 bases at J, with 7 bases in the middle. Per the germline V gene, CDR1 is MNHNY and CDR2 is SVGAGI (reference sequence). This CDR3 is built from 14 residues. CDR3 in DNA: TGTGCCAGCAGTTACTCTCCTAGACAAGAGACCCAGTACTTC. Residues: CASSYSPRQETQYF.

The chain has TRBV20-1 and TRBJ2-4, with 10 nucleotides matching TRBD2. The J call may be mistaken, given a closer DNA end match to TRBJ2-7. Per germline, CDR1 DFQATT and CDR2 SNEGSKA (reference sequence). The CDR3 length is 16 residues. As DNA, the CDR3 is TGCAGTGCTAGAGGGGGGGGGACTAGCGAGGTCTACGAGCAGTACTTC. Its protein product is CSARGGGTSEVYEQYF.

This clonotype was recorded at least ten times. V is TRBV7-6 and J is TRBJ2-3, with D possibly TRBD2 on 5 matching bases. The germline gives CDR1 SGHVS, CDR2 FNYEAQ. The CDR3 has 14 amino acids. V lost 4 bases and J lost 4, with 12 bases in between. Here the CDR3 reads CASSSIEGSDTQYF. CDR3 sequence (DNA): TGTGCCAGCAGCTCTATCGAGGGCTCAGATACGCAGTATTTT.